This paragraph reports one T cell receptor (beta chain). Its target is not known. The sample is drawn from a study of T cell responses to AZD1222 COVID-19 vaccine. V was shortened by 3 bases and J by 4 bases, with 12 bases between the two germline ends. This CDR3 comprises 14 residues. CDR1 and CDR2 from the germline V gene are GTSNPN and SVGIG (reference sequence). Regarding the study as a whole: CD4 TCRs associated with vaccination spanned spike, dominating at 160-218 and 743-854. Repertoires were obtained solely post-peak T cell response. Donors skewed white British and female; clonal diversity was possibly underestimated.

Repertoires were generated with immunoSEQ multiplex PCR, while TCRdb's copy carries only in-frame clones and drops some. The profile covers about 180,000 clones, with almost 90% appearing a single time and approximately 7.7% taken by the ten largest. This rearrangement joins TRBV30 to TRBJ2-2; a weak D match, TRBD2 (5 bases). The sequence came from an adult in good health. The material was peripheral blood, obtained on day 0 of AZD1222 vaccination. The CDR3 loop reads CAWRMRLATGELFF. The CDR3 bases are TGTGCCTGGAGAATGCGTCTAGCCACCGGGGAGCTGTTTTTT.